One sample yielded the 10 T cell receptor beta chains listed below, sequenced in a study of shared clonotypes between healthy human individuals. Sequenced by immunoSEQ multiplex PCR; TCRdb stores in-frame clones only, minus some. There are about 1.1 million clones in the sample; about 80% occur only once, and roughly 0.83% lies in the top ten. The sequencing input was memory CD4+ T cells from PBMCs. Subset defined: CD45RA-negative fraction. The receptors here all came from a young man in good health. Some clones in this sample may be carry-over from other donors' samples.

The chain carries TRBV11-3 and TRBJ2-1; unclear D gene. The CDR3 totals 15 residues. V lost 5 bases and J lost 0, with 11 bases in between. CDR1 and CDR2 from the germline V gene are SGHNT and YENEEA. The CDR3 is CASSAYQSSYNEQFF. CDR3 DNA sequence: TGTGCCAGCAGCGCCTACCAAAGCTCCTACAATGAGCAGTTCTTC.

This chain joins TRBV19 and TRBJ1-5; D unclear. There are 13 residues in the CDR3. The germline V gene encodes CDR1 LNHDA and CDR2 SQIVND (reference sequence). The V end lost 5 bases, the J end lost 4 bases, and 9 bases lay between the germline ends. The CDR3 region has the DNA TGTGCCAGTAGTCCCCAACTTAATCAGCCCCAGCATTTT. Protein sequence: CASSPQLNQPQHF.

The chain carries TRBV5-5 and TRBJ2-3; tentatively, D is TRBD1 (5 bases). With 1 base removed from V and 5 bases from J, the gap between germline ends came to 17 bases. Germline lookup yields CDR1 SGHKS and CDR2 YYEKEE (reference sequence). This CDR3 is 16 amino acids long. The CDR3 loop reads CASSLIALTDKDTQYF. Here the CDR3 DNA reads TGTGCCAGCAGCTTGATTGCCCTGACAGACAAAGATACGCAGTATTTT.

The chain employs TRBV11-2 and TRBJ1-1; D gene uncertain. The V end was cut by 5 bases, the J end by 0 bases, with 13 bases between. CDR3 length: 15 amino acids. Germline V gene lookup returns CDR1 SGHAT and CDR2 FQNNGV. CDR3 region: CASSQRVGMNTEAFF. CDR3 nucleotides: TGTGCCAGCAGCCAGAGGGTAGGAATGAACACTGAAGCTTTCTTT. Combining the CDR3 with reference TRBV11-2 and TRBJ1-1 gives the whole variable domain EAGVAQSPRYKIIEKRQSVAFWCNPISGHATLYWYQQILGQGPKLLIQFQNNGVVDDSQLPKDRFSAERLKGVDSTLKIQPAKLEDSAVYLCASSQRVGMNTEAFFGQGTRLTVV.

Comments on this clone: A much larger clone differs by one base, so this may be a read error. This sample also contains other DNA sequences that code for the same CDR3. V gene TRBV5-6 combines with J gene TRBJ1-1; a weak D match, TRBD1 (5 bases). The V end lost 1 base, the J end lost 1 base, and 5 bases lay between the germline ends. Germline CDR1 SGHDT, CDR2 YYEEEE. The CDR3 spans 13 residues. CDR3 DNA sequence: TGTGCCAGCAGCTTGCAGGGGAACACTGAAGCTTTCTTT. This encodes CASSLQGNTEAFF. Filled out from reference TRBV5-6 and TRBJ1-1, the complete variable domain reads DAGVTQSPTHLIKTRGQQVTLRCSPKSGHDTVSWYQQALGQGPQFIFQYYEEEERQRGNFPDRFSGHQFPNYSSELNVNALLLGDSALYLCASSLQGNTEAFFGQGTRLTVV.

This chain links TRBV6-5 with TRBJ2-1; weak D call: TRBD2 (5 bases). The CDR3 is 12 residues long. Germline CDR1 reads MNHEY; CDR2 reads SVGAGI. V lost 7 bases, J lost 6 bases, and 10 bases lay in between. The CDR3 region has the DNA TGTGCCAGCACGGGATCGGCCAATGAGCAGTTCTTC. As protein: CASTGSANEQFF.

The gene calls are TRBV5-1 and TRBJ2-1, with D perhaps TRBD1 (6 bases). Trimming removed 4 bases at V and 2 bases at J, with 10 bases between. Germline CDR1 is SGHRS and CDR2 is YFSETQ. The CDR3 runs to 14 residues. The DNA of the CDR3 is TGCGCCAGCAGCCCCGGGACAACCTACAATGAGCAGTTCTTC. It codes for CASSPGTTYNEQFF.

This clone was observed a few times. This chain uses TRBV21-1 with TRBJ2-6; TRBD2 reflects the table's D call only, with no check against the DNA. TRBV21-1 is marked as a pseudogene. There are 14 residues in the CDR3. CDR3: CASPDSTGANVLTF. In DNA form, the CDR3 reads TGTGCCAGTCCCGACTCGACTGGGGCCAACGTCCTGACTTTC.

This chain links TRBV5-1 with TRBJ2-6; D is undetermined. The CDR3 is 15 amino acids. Germline V CDR1 and CDR2: SGHRS, YFSETQ. With 0 bases removed from V and 2 bases from J, the gap between germline ends came to 6 bases. CDR3 protein: CASSLAEAGANVLTF. The CDR3 DNA is TGCGCCAGCAGCTTGGCCGAAGCTGGGGCCAACGTCCTGACTTTC.

V usage is TRBV5-5 and J usage is TRBJ1-5, with TRBD1 matching 9 bases. This CDR3 has 16 amino acids. Germline lookup yields CDR1 SGHKS and CDR2 YYEKEE (reference sequence). The V and J ends lost 2 bases and 6 bases, in that order; junction bases with no gene match: 9. This CDR3 reads CASSLWDRDFTQPQHF. DNA of the CDR3: TGTGCCAGCAGCTTATGGGACAGGGATTTCACTCAGCCCCAGCATTTT. Drawing the rest from reference TRBV5-5 and TRBJ1-5, the complete variable domain is DAGVTQSPTHLIKTRGQQVTLRCSPISGHKSVSWYQQVLGQGPQFIFQYYEKEERGRGNFPDRFSARQFPNYSSELNVNALLLGDSALYLCASSLWDRDFTQPQHFGDGTRLSIL.